These 6 T cell receptor beta chains came from one sample sequenced in a study of Ad26.COV2.S vaccination and SARS-CoV-2 variants. Treatment indicated: approximately 18 received Ad26.COV2.S at low or high dose, single or two shots; 5 received placebo; per-sample allocation not given. Sample collection was performed on day 63 after the first vaccine or placebo injection. Generated by immunoSEQ multiplex PCR, the TCRdb table keeps only in-frame clones and is missing some. The repertoire holds about 680,000 clones, with 80% to 90% as singletons. This sample comprised peripheral blood, obtained in a trial of Ad26.COV2.S vaccine versus placebo. The receptors here all came from a person aged 18 to 65 who received the Ad26.COV2.S COVID-19 vaccine or a placebo.

This clone came up once. The sample holds other DNA sequences that translate to the same CDR3. The rearrangement uses TRBV5-1 and TRBJ2-1; TRBD2 matches at 11 bases. J was trimmed by 4 bases and V by 2 bases; bases with no gene match: 5. CDR3 length: 16 residues. Germline V gene data show CDR1 as SGHRS and CDR2 as YFSETQ. The CDR3 region is CASSLGGTSGYNEQFF. Here the CDR3 DNA reads TGCGCCAGCAGCTTAGGGGGGACTAGCGGTTACAATGAGCAGTTCTTC.

V usage is TRBV3-1 (or the pseudogene TRBV3-2) and J usage is TRBJ1-2; D is unclear. The germline V gene encodes CDR1 LGHDT and CDR2 YNNKEL (reference sequence). Between the trimmed V and J ends, which lost 1 base and 8 bases, there was a span of 8 bases. The CDR3 is made up of 12 amino acids. The CDR3 loop reads CASSQVGEGYTF. The CDR3 nucleotides read TGTGCCAGCAGCCAAGTTGGCGAGGGCTACACCTTC.

The chain is built from TRBV19 and TRBJ1-2; D is possibly TRBD1 (5 bases). Germline CDR1 is LNHDA and CDR2 is SQIVND (reference sequence). The CDR3 spans 14 residues. V lost 1 base to trimming and J lost 7 bases, with 13 bases between them. The DNA for the CDR3 is TGTGCCAGTAGTATAGGGGGGGATACGGTTGGCTACACCTTC. Its translation: CASSIGGDTVGYTF.

V and J are TRBV5-1 and TRBJ2-2; TRBD1 matches at 7 bases. Germline V gene sequence: CDR1 SGHRS, CDR2 YFSETQ. V trimming: 0 bases; J trimming: 6 bases; junction bases outside the gene matches: 5. The CDR3 contains 15 residues. This chain's CDR3 is CASSLEGQIAGELFF. Here the CDR3 DNA reads TGCGCCAGCAGCTTGGAGGGACAGATCGCCGGGGAGCTGTTTTTT.

This chain uses TRBV24-1 with TRBJ2-7, with 8 positions matching TRBD1. The CDR3 length is 15 residues. Germline V CDR1 and CDR2: KGHDR, SFDVKD. J was trimmed by 2 bases and V by 5 bases; bases with no gene match: 7. The CDR3 here is CATSVLTGGTYEQYF. The CDR3 nucleotides read TGTGCCACCAGTGTCCTTACAGGGGGAACCTACGAGCAGTACTTC.

The rearrangement joins TRBV5-6 to TRBJ1-2, with 8 positions matching TRBD1. Germline CDR1 reads SGHDT; CDR2 reads YYEEEE. The CDR3 is 16 residues long. V gave up 4 bases and J gave up 5 bases; unmatched junction bases: 13. CDR3 sequence (DNA): TGTGCCAGCAGCGATAACGCGGACAGGGAATGGTATGGCTACACCTTC. Its translation is CASSDNADREWYGYTF.